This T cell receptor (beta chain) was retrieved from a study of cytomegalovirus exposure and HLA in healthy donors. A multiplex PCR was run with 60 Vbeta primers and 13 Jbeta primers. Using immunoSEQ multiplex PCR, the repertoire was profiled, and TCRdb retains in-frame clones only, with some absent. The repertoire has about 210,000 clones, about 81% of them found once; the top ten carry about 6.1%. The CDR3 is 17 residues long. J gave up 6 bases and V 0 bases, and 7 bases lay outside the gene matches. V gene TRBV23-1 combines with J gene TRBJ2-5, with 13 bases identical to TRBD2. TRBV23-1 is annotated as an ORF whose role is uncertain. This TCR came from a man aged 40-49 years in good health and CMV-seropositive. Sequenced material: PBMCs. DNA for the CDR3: TGCGCCAGCAGTCAATCTGGACTAGCGGGAGTGTTAAAGACCCAGTACTTC. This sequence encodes CASSQSGLAGVLKTQYF.